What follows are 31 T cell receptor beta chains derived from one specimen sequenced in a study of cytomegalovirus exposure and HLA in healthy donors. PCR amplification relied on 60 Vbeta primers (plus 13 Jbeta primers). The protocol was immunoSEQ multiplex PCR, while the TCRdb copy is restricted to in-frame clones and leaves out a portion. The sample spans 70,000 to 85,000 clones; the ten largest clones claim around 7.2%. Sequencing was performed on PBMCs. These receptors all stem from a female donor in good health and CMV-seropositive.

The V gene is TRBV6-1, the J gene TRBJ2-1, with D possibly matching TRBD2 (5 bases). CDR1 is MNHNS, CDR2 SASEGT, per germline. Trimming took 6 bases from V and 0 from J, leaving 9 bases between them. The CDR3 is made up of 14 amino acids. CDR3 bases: TGTGCCAGCAGAAGAGCGGTCTCCTACAATGAGCAGTTCTTC. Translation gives CASRRAVSYNEQFF.

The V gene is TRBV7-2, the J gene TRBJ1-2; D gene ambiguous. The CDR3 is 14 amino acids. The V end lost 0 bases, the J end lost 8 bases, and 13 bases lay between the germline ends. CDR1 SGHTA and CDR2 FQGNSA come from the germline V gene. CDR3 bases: TGTGCCAGCAGCTTAGCGCTGGGCAGTGAAGGCTACACCTTC. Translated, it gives CASSLALGSEGYTF.

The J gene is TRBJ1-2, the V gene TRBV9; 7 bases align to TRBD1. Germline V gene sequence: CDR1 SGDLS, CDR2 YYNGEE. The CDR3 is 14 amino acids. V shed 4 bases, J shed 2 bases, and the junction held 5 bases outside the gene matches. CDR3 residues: CASSLRQGNYGYTF. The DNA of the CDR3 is TGTGCCAGCAGCTTAAGACAGGGCAACTATGGCTACACCTTC.

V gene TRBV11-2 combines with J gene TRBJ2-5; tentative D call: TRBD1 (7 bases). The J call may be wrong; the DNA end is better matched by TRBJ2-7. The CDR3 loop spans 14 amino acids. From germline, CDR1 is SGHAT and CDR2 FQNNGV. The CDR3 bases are TGTGCCAGCAGCTCCCAGGGGGGTCCCTACGAGCAGTACTTC. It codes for CASSSQGGPYEQYF.

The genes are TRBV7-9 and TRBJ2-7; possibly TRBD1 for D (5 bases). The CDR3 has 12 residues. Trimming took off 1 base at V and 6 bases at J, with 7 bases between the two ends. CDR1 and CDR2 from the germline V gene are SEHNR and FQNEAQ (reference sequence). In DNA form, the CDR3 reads TGTGCCAGCAGCTTAGGGGGCCGCGAGCAGTACTTC. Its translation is CASSLGGREQYF.

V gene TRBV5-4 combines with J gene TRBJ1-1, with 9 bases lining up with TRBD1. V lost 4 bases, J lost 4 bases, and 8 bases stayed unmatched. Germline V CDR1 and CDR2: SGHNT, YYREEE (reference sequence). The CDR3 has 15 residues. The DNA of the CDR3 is TGTGCCAGCAGCCCCATGGACAGGGGAGGCACTGAAGCTTTCTTT. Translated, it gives CASSPMDRGGTEAFF.

CDR3 nucleotides: TGCGCCAGCAGCTTGGATCAGGGCACAGATACGCAGTATTTT. This encodes CASSLDQGTDTQYF. V and J are TRBV5-1 and TRBJ2-3; D unclear. The CDR3 is 14 amino acids. V dropped 0 bases and J dropped 1 base, with 6 bases sitting between them. CDR1 and CDR2 (germline): SGHRS, YFSETQ.

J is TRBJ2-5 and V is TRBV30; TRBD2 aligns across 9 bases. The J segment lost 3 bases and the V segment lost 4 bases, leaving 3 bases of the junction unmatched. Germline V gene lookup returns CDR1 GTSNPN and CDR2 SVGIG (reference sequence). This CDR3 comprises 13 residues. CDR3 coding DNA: TGTGCCTGGATGAGCGGGGGGAAAGAGACCCAGTACTTC. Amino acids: CAWMSGGKETQYF. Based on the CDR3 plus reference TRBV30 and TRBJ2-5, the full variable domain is SQTIHQWPATLVQPVGSPLSLECTVEGTSNPNLYWYRQAAGRGLQLLFYSVGIGQISSEVPQNLSASRPQDRQFILSSKKLLLSDSGFYLCAWMSGGKETQYFGPGTRLLVL.

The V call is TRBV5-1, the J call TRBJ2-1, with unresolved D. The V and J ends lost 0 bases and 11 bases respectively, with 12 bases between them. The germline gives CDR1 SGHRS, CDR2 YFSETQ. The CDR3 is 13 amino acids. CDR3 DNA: TGCGCCAGCAGCTTGGTCTCTGAGGCGCAGCAGTTCTTC. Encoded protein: CASSLVSEAQQFF.

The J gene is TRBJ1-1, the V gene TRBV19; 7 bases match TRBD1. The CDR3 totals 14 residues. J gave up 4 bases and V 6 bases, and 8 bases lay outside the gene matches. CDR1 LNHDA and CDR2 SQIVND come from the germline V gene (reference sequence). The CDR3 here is CASRTDRSITEAFF. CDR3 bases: TGTGCCAGTAGGACGGACAGGAGTATCACTGAAGCTTTCTTT.

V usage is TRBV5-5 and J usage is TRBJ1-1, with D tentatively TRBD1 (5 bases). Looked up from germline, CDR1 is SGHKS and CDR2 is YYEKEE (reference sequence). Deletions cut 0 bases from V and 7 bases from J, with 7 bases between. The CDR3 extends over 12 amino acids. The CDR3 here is CASSLGQFEAFF. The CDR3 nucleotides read TGTGCCAGCAGCTTGGGACAGTTTGAAGCTTTCTTT.

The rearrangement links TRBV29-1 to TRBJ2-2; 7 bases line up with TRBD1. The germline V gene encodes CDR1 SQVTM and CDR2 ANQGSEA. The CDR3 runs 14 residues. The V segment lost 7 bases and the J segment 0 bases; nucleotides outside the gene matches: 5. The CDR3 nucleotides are TGCAGCGCAGTACAGGGGTCGAACACCGGGGAGCTGTTTTTT. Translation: CSAVQGSNTGELFF.

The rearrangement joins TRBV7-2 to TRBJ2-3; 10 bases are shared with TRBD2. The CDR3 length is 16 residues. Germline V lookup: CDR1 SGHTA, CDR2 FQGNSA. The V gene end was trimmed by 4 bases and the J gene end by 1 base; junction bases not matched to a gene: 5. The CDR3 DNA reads TGTGCCAGCAGCTCGGGGCTAGCGGGGGGCACAGATACGCAGTATTTT. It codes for CASSSGLAGGTDTQYF.

This CDR3 is CASKYCACVSSYEQYF. The CDR3 coding sequence is TGTGCCAGCAAATATTGCGCGTGCGTAAGCTCCTACGAGCAGTACTTC. This sequence joins TRBV14 and TRBJ2-7; no definite D call. Per the germline V gene, CDR1 is SGHDN and CDR2 is FVKESK. Trimming left V 7 bases short and J 0 bases short, with 19 bases between. The CDR3 is made up of 16 amino acids.

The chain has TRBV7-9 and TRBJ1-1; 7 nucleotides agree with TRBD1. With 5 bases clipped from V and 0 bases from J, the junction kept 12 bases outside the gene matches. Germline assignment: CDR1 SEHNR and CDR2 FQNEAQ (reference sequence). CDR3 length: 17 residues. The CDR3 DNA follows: TGTGCCAGCAGCCGGTCCCGGGACAGATCTTTGAACACTGAAGCTTTCTTT. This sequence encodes CASSRSRDRSLNTEAFF.

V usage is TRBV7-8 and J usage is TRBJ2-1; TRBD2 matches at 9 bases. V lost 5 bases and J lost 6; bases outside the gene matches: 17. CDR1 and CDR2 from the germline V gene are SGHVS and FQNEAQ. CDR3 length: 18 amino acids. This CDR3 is CASSLWSGSGGPTNEQFF. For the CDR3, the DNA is TGTGCCAGCAGCCTCTGGTCCGGTAGCGGGGGACCGACCAATGAGCAGTTCTTC.

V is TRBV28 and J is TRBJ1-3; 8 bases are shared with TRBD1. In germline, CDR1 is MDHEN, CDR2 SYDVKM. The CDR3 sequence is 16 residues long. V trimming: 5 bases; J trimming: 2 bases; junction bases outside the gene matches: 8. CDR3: CASSPRGQGAGNTIYF. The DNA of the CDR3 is TGTGCCAGCAGTCCCAGGGGGCAGGGGGCTGGAAACACCATATATTTT.

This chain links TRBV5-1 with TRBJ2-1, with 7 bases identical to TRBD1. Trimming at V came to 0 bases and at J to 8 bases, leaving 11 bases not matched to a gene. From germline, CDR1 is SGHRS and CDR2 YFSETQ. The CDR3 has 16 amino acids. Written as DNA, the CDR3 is TGCGCCAGCAGCTTGGAAGGGACAGTGGGCAAGGATGAGCAGTTCTTC. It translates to CASSLEGTVGKDEQFF.

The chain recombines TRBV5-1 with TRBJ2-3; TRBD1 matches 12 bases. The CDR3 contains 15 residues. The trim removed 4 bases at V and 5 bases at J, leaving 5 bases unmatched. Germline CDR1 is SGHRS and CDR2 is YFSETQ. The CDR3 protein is CASSAGQGAEDTQYF. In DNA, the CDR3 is TGCGCCAGCAGCGCGGGACAGGGGGCGGAAGATACGCAGTATTTT.

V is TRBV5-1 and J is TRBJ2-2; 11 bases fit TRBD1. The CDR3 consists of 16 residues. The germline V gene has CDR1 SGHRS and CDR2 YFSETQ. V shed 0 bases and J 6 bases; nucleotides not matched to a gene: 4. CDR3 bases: TGCGCCAGCAGCTTGGGTCTGGGACAGGGGGCCGGGGAGCTGTTTTTT. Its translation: CASSLGLGQGAGELFF.

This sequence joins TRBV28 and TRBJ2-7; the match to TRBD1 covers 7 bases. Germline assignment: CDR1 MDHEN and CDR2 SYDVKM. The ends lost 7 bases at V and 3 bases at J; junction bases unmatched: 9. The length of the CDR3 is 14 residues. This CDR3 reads CASTPSGQRYEQYF. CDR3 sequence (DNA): TGTGCCAGCACCCCCTCGGGACAGCGCTACGAGCAGTACTTC.

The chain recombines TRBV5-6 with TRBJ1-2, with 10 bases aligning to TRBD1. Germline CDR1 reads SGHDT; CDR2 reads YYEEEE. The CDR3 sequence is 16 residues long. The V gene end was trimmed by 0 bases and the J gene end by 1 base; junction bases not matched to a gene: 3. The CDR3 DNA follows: TGTGCCAGCAGCTTGGGGGACAGGGGAAATAACTATGGCTACACCTTC. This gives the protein CASSLGDRGNNYGYTF.

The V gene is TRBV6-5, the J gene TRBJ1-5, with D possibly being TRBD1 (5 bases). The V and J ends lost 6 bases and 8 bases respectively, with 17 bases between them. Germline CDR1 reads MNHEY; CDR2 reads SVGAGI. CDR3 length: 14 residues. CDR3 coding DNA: TGTGCCAGCAGCCCTACAGGCCCTCGGGAGCCCCAGCATTTT. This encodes CASSPTGPREPQHF.

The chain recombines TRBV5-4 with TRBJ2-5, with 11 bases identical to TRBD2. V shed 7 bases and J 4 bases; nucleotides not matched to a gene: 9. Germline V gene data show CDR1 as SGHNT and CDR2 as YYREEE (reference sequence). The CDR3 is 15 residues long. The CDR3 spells CASLIAGGPRETQYF. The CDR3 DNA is TGTGCCAGCTTGATAGCGGGAGGGCCGAGAGAGACCCAGTACTTC. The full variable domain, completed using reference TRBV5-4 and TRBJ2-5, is ETGVTQSPTHLIKTRGQQVTLRCSSQSGHNTVSWYQQALGQGPQFIFQYYREEENGRGNFPPRFSGLQFPNYSSELNVNALELDDSALYLCASLIAGGPRETQYFGPGTRLLVL.

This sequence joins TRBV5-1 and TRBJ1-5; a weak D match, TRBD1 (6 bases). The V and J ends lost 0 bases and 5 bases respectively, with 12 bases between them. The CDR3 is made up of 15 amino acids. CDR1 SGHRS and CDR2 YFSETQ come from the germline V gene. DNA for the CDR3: TGCGCCAGCAGCTTGGGGGACAATCCTGATCAGCCCCAGCATTTT. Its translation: CASSLGDNPDQPQHF.

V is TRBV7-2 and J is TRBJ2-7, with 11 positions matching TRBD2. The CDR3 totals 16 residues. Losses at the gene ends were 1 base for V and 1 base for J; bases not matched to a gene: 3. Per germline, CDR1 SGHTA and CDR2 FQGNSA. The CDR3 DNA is TGTGCCAGCAGCTTAGAGGGGACTAGCGGATCCTACGAGCAGTACTTC. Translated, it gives CASSLEGTSGSYEQYF.

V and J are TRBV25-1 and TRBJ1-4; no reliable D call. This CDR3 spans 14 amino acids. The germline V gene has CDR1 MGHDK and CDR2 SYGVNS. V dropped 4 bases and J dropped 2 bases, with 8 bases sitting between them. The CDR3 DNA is TGTGCCAGCAGTGTAGAGTTCACTAATGAAAAACTGTTTTTT. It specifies CASSVEFTNEKLFF. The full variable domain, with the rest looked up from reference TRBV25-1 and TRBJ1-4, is EADIYQTPRYLVIGTGKKITLECSQTMGHDKMYWYQQDPGMELHLIHYSYGVNSTEKGDLSSESTVSRIRTEHFPLTLESARPSHTSQYLCASSVEFTNEKLFFGSGTQLSVL.

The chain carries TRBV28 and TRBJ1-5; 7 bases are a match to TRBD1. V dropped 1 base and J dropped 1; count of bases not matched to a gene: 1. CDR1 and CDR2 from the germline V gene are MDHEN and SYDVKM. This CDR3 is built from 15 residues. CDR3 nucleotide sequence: TGTGCCAGCAGTTTATACAGGGGAAGCAATCAGCCCCAGCATTTT. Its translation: CASSLYRGSNQPQHF.

CDR3 sequence: CASGERLQETQYF. The DNA of the CDR3 is TGTGCCAGCGGGGAGCGGCTCCAAGAGACCCAGTACTTC. The chain combines TRBV6-5 with TRBJ2-5; D is perhaps TRBD2 (5 bases). This CDR3 comprises 13 residues. The germline V and J ends were trimmed by 8 bases and 1 base, with 11 bases remaining between them. The germline V gene encodes CDR1 MNHEY and CDR2 SVGAGI.

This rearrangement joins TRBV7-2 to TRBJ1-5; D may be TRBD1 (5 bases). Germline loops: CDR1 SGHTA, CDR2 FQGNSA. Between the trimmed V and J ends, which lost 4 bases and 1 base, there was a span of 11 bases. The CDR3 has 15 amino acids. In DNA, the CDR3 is TGTGCCAGCAGCTCACGGGAGGGGAGCAATCAGCCCCAGCATTTT. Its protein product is CASSSREGSNQPQHF.

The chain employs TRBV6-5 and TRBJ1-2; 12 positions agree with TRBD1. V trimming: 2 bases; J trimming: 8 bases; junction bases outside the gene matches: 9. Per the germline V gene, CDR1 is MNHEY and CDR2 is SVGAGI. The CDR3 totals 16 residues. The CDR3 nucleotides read TGTGCCAGCAGTTACACAGTCGGGACAGGGGGCTTGGGCTACACCTTC. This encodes CASSYTVGTGGLGYTF.